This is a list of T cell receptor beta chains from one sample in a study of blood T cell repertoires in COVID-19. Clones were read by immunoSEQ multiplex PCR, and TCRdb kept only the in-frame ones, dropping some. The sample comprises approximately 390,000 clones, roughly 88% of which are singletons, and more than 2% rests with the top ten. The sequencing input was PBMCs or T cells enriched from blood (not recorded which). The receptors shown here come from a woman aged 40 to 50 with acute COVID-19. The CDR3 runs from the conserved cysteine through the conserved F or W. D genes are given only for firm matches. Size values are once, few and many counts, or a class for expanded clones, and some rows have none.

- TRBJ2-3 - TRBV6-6 CASSRQVSTSTDTQYF TGTGCCAGCAGTCGACAGGTGTCCACTAGCACAGATACGCAGTATTTT
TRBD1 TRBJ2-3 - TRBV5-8 CASSMDRGAQDTQYF TGTGCCAGCAGTATGGACAGGGGAGCCCAAGATACGCAGTATTTT
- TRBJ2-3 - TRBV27 CASSSRLGGTDTQYF TGTGCCAGCAGTTCAAGGTTGGGAGGCACAGATACGCAGTATTTT
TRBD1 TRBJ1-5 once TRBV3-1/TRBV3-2 CASSQSTGVGQPQHF TGTGCCAGCAGCCAATCCACAGGGGTTGGTCAGCCCCAGCATTTT
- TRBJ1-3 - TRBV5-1 CASSWQGIGNTIYF TGCGCCAGCAGCTGGCAGGGTATAGGAAACACCATATATTTT
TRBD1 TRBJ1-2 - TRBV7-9 CASSTGTVYGYTF TGTGCCAGCAGCACCGGGACAGTCTATGGCTACACCTTC
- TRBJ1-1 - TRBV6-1 CASSEPVRRMNTEAFF TGTGCCAGCAGTGAACCTGTACGGCGGATGAACACTGAAGCTTTCTTT
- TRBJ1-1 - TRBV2 CASSEEGSTTEAFF TGTGCCAGCAGTGAAGAGGGGTCGACGACTGAAGCTTTCTTT
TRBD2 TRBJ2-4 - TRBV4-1 CASSQPTSGKNIQYF TGCGCCAGCAGCCAGCCCACTAGCGGTAAAAACATTCAGTACTTC
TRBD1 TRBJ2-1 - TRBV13 CASSLGRGRFSYNEQFF TGTGCCAGCAGCTTAGGGAGGGGGCGCTTCTCCTACAATGAGCAGTTCTTC
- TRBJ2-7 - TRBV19 CASKDRSSSYEQYF TGTGCCAGCAAAGACAGGAGTAGCTCCTACGAGCAGTACTTC
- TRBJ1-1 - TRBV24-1 CATSDNREATEAFF TGTGCCACCAGTGACAACAGGGAAGCCACTGAAGCTTTCTTT
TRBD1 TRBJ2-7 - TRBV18 CASSPPAGGAYEQYF TGTGCCAGCTCACCACCGGCAGGGGGTGCCTACGAGCAGTACTTC
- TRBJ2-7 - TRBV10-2 CASSHSYEQYF TGCGCCAGCAGCCACTCATACGAGCAGTACTTC
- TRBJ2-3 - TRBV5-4 CASSLGTHTDTQYF TGTGCCAGCAGCTTGGGGACACACACAGATACGCAGTATTTT
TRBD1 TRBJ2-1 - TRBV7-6 CASSPQGSSYNEQFF TGTGCCAGCAGCCCACAGGGGTCCTCCTACAATGAGCAGTTCTTC
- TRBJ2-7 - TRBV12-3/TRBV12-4 CASSYRGGYEQYF TGTGCCAGCAGTTACCGGGGTGGCTACGAGCAGTACTTC
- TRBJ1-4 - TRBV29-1 CSVTIRGGANEKLFF TGCAGCGTTACCATAAGGGGCGGAGCTAATGAAAAACTGTTTTTT
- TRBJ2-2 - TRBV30 CAWATKSRARNTGELFF TGTGCCTGGGCCACCAAATCGCGGGCTAGGAACACCGGGGAGCTGTTTTTT
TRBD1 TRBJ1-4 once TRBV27 CASSFNSGQGLNEKLFF TGTGCCAGCAGTTTCAACTCGGGACAGGGTTTAAATGAAAAACTGTTTTTT
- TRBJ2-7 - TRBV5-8 CASSRQLDEQYF TGTGCCAGCAGCAGACAGCTCGACGAGCAGTACTTC
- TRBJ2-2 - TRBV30 CAWSVLLTGELFF TGTGCCTGGAGTGTACTCCTAACCGGGGAGCTGTTTTTT
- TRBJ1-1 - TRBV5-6 CASSPPRWNTEAFF TGTGCCAGCAGCCCTCCCCGGTGGAACACTGAAGCTTTCTTT
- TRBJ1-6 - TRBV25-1 CASSDPSSYNSPLHF TGTGCCAGCAGTGATCCGAGCTCCTATAATTCACCCCTCCACTTT
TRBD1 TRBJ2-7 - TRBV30 CAWSGGTGAAEQYF TGTGCCTGGAGTGGGGGGACAGGGGCGGCCGAGCAGTACTTC
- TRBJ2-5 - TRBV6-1 CASSEGPGQGLETQYF TGTGCCAGCAGTGAAGGGCCGGGACAAGGGCTAGAGACCCAGTACTTC
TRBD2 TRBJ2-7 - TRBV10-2 CASSVGGGSYEQYF TGCGCCAGCAGTGTCGGCGGGGGCTCCTACGAGCAGTACTTC
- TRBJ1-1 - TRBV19 CASRNSGRDTEAFF TGTGCCAGTAGAAATTCAGGGCGGGATACTGAAGCTTTCTTT
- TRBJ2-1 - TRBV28 CASSSGVEDNEQFF TGTGCCAGCAGTTCGGGTGTTGAGGACAATGAGCAGTTCTTC
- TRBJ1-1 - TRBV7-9 CASSLTTTRNTEAFF TGTGCCAGCAGCCTCACCACGACAAGGAACACTGAAGCTTTCTTT
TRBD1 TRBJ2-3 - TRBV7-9 CASSPRDRDTDTQYF TGTGCCAGCAGTCCCCGGGACAGAGACACAGATACGCAGTATTTT
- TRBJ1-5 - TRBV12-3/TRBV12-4 CASSFHGNQPQHF TGTGCCAGCAGTTTTCATGGCAATCAGCCCCAGCATTTT